The 18 T cell receptor beta chains below all came from one sample that was sequenced in a study of T-cell memory formation after mild COVID-19. One entry per CDR3 protein, called by TCRdb with MiXCR from the 5' RACE reads. The table lists about 110,000 distinct CDR3 sequences, approximately 14% of them singletons. Sequenced: PBMCs or a T cell subset sorted from them (not recorded which). The receptors stem from a man between 18 and 35 years old who had mild COVID-19 (a few samples of this study predate the infection). Cell type and time point are not known.

The V gene is TRBV7-9, the J gene TRBJ2-2; the match to TRBD1 covers 9 bases. Germline CDR1 SEHNR, CDR2 FQNEAQ (reference sequence). V was clipped by 2 bases and J by 6 bases; unmatched bases: 4. The CDR3 is made up of 15 amino acids. CDR3 protein: CASSLPWTGAGELFF. DNA for the CDR3: TGTGCCAGCAGCTTACCCTGGACAGGGGCCGGGGAGCTGTTTTTT.

This clonotype was observed at least ten times. The chain has TRBV12-3 or TRBV12-4 and TRBJ2-3, with D hard to call. The V end was cut by 8 bases, the J end by 2 bases, with 14 bases between. This CDR3 comprises 14 residues. The CDR3 reads CASGSSANTDTQYF. CDR3 DNA sequence: TGTGCCAGCGGGTCGAGCGCGAACACAGATACGCAGTATTTT.

In this sample, this clonotype turned up many times. J is TRBJ2-1 and V is TRBV27; D gene unclear. V was clipped by 5 bases and J by 4 bases, with 6 bases between them. The CDR3 is 12 residues long. From germline, CDR1 is MNHEY and CDR2 SMNVEV (reference sequence). The chain's CDR3 is CASSQPYNEQFF. Written as DNA, the CDR3 is TGTGCCAGCAGTCAACCTTACAATGAGCAGTTCTTC.

The chain carries TRBV20-1 and TRBJ2-3; TRBD1 matches at 9 bases. Germline V gives CDR1 DFQATT, CDR2 SNEGSKA (reference sequence). The CDR3 is 14 residues long. V dropped 6 bases and J dropped 2; count of bases not matched to a gene: 6. The DNA of the CDR3 is TGCAGTGCCTGGTGGACAGGGGACACAGATACGCAGTATTTT. It encodes CSAWWTGDTDTQYF.

The rearrangement joins TRBV7-6 to TRBJ1-2; TRBD1 agrees at 8 bases. Germline V gene data show CDR1 as SGHVS and CDR2 as FNYEAQ. V lost 5 bases to trimming and J lost 7 bases; unmatched junction nucleotides: 9. There are 14 residues in the CDR3. CDR3 residues: CASSPLAGGRGYTF. The CDR3, as DNA: TGTGCCAGCAGCCCCCTCGCAGGGGGCCGTGGCTACACCTTC.

This CDR3 reads CASSVGDANTGELFF. In DNA, the CDR3 is TGTGCCAGCAGCGTAGGTGATGCGAACACCGGGGAGCTGTTTTTT. The V gene is TRBV9, the J gene TRBJ2-2; D call uncertain. Trimming left V 0 bases short and J 0 bases short, with 6 bases between. The CDR3 contains 15 residues. Germline V gene lookup returns CDR1 SGDLS and CDR2 YYNGEE.

CDR3 in DNA: TGTGCCAGTAGGGGCTCGGCCCTCTATGGCTACACCTTC. Translating it yields CASRGSALYGYTF. V gene TRBV19 combines with J gene TRBJ1-2; D is undetermined. This CDR3 comprises 13 residues. Germline CDR1 and CDR2: LNHDA and SQIVND (reference sequence). V was trimmed by 6 bases and J by 4 bases, leaving 12 bases between them.

This clonotype occurred many times. The rearrangement links TRBV27 to TRBJ1-2; D gene ambiguous. Trimming left V 3 bases short and J 4 bases short, with 9 bases between. Germline CDR1 MNHEY, CDR2 SMNVEV (reference sequence). The CDR3 length is 13 residues. The DNA for the CDR3 is TGTGCCAGCAGTTTTGGCGGATCCTATGGCTACACCTTC. Translating it yields CASSFGGSYGYTF.

The chain is built from TRBV7-9 and TRBJ2-2; 7 bases are a match to TRBD2. After removal of 2 bases from V and 5 bases from J, the junction contained 2 bases not matched to a gene. The CDR3 runs 14 residues. Germline assignment: CDR1 SEHNR and CDR2 FQNEAQ (reference sequence). CDR3 DNA sequence: TGTGCCAGCAGCTTAAGCGGGGATACCGGGGAGCTGTTTTTT. This translates into CASSLSGDTGELFF.

At least ten counts were recorded for this clonotype. The chain combines TRBV12-3 or TRBV12-4 with TRBJ2-3; 8 nucleotides align to TRBD2. The V and J ends lost 5 bases and 0 bases, in that order; junction bases with no gene match: 4. This CDR3 spans 15 amino acids. The DNA for the CDR3 is TGTGCCAGCAGTGGGTTAGCGGGGAGCACAGATACGCAGTATTTT. Its translation is CASSGLAGSTDTQYF.

The CDR3 nucleotides are TGCGCCAGCAGCCCGATTAACTATAATTCACCCCTCCACTTT. This encodes CASSPINYNSPLHF. The genes are TRBV4-1 and TRBJ1-6; unclear D gene. The germline V gene has CDR1 MGHRA and CDR2 YSYEKL. The CDR3 length is 14 residues. The V gene lost 4 bases and the J gene lost 3 bases, with 7 bases spanning the gap.

J is TRBJ2-3 and V is TRBV7-6; 7 nucleotides match TRBD1. This CDR3 region has 16 residues. Per the germline V gene, CDR1 is SGHVS and CDR2 is FNYEAQ. After removal of 5 bases from V and 0 bases from J, the junction contained 8 bases not matched to a gene. In nucleotides, the CDR3 is TGTGCCAGCAGCCACCTAGGGGGCTCTAGCACAGATACGCAGTATTTT. The encoded protein is CASSHLGGSSTDTQYF. Filled out from reference TRBV7-6 and TRBJ2-3, the complete variable domain reads GAGVSQSPRYKVTKRGQDVALRCDPISGHVSLYWYRQALGQGPEFLTYFNYEAQQDKSGLPNDRFSAERPEGSISTLTIQRTEQRDSAMYRCASSHLGGSSTDTQYFGPGTRLTVL.

This clonotype was counted a few times. The chain is built from TRBV5-6 and TRBJ2-5; no definite D call. Germline V gene data show CDR1 as SGHDT and CDR2 as YYEEEE. The CDR3 extends over 14 amino acids. Trimming cost V 4 bases and J 2 bases, with 12 bases left between them. CDR3 residues: CASSQEVIQETQYF. The CDR3 DNA is TGTGCCAGCAGCCAAGAGGTGATACAAGAGACCCAGTACTTC.

The chain recombines TRBV12-3 or TRBV12-4 with TRBJ2-7, with TRBD1 identical over 8 bases. The CDR3 is 12 amino acids. Trimming took 7 bases from V and 5 from J; bases not matched to a gene: 4. The CDR3 sequence: CASTPGGHEQYF. The CDR3 DNA reads TGTGCCAGCACCCCAGGGGGCCACGAGCAGTACTTC.

The V call is TRBV4-1, the J call TRBJ2-2, with TRBD1 matching 9 bases. Germline loops: CDR1 MGHRA, CDR2 YSYEKL. Trimming took 4 bases from V and 3 from J; bases not matched to a gene: 3. The CDR3 totals 15 residues. The CDR3 protein is CASSPGTGYTGELFF. The CDR3 DNA sequence: TGCGCCAGCAGCCCCGGGACAGGGTACACCGGGGAGCTGTTTTTT.

This clonotype was seen a handful of times. This sequence joins TRBV7-9 and TRBJ2-6, with 12 bases fitting TRBD2. This CDR3 has 17 amino acids. Germline V gives CDR1 SEHNR, CDR2 FQNEAQ (reference sequence). Losses at the gene ends were 8 bases for V and 0 bases for J; bases not matched to a gene: 5. The CDR3 DNA reads TGTGCCAGCTGGTGGACTAGCGGGGACTCTGGGGCCAACGTCCTGACTTTC. Encoded protein: CASWWTSGDSGANVLTF.

This clonotype occurred a few times. V is TRBV12-3 or TRBV12-4 and J is TRBJ1-1; no clear D. The CDR3 sequence is 15 residues long. V shed 3 bases and J shed 4 bases, with 15 bases lying between them. The CDR3 region has the DNA TGTGCCAGCAGTTTTCTTGACATCCCCTTCACTGAAGCTTTCTTT. Its translation: CASSFLDIPFTEAFF.

This clonotype was counted only a few times. J is TRBJ2-7 and V is TRBV4-3; 9 bases agree with TRBD1. CDR1 and CDR2 from the germline V gene are LGHNA and YSLEER. The CDR3 extends over 17 amino acids. The J segment lost 0 bases and the V segment lost 5 bases, leaving 11 bases of the junction unmatched. This chain's CDR3 is CASSVGPGQGFSYEQYF. For the CDR3, the DNA is TGCGCCAGCAGCGTAGGCCCGGGACAGGGTTTCTCCTACGAGCAGTACTTC.